The 2 T cell receptor beta chains below were found in one sample sequenced in a study of early T cells in non-severe SARS-CoV-2 infection. From the 5' RACE reads, TCRdb called clonotypes with MiXCR, one entry per CDR3 protein. The sample has 75,000 to 90,000 distinct CDR3 sequences, 5.5% to 7.5% seen once. The sequenced sample consisted of whole blood. These receptors came from an adult who was a healthcare worker with PCR-confirmed SARS-CoV-2 infection or an uninfected control (not recorded which).

The chain couples TRBV7-9 to TRBJ2-7, with D possibly TRBD1 on 6 matching bases. V was clipped by 2 bases and J by 2 bases, with 10 bases between them. Germline V gene sequence: CDR1 SEHNR, CDR2 FQNEAQ (reference sequence). The length of the CDR3 is 14 residues. CDR3 loop: CASSLKQGPYEQYF. The DNA for the CDR3 is TGTGCCAGCAGCTTAAAGCAGGGGCCCTACGAGCAGTACTTC. Looking up the rest from reference TRBV7-9 and TRBJ2-7 gives the full variable domain: DTGVSQNPRHKITKRGQNVTFRCDPISEHNRLYWYRQTLGQGPEFLTYFQNEAQLEKSRLLSDRFSAERPKGSFSTLEIQRTEQGDSAMYLCASSLKQGPYEQYFGPGTRLTVT.

The rearrangement uses TRBV6-5 and TRBJ2-3; D possibly corresponds to TRBD2 (5 bases). Per the germline V gene, CDR1 is MNHEY and CDR2 is SVGAGI. The CDR3 has 13 amino acids. With 2 bases removed from V and 7 bases from J, the gap between germline ends came to 10 bases. The CDR3 sequence: CASSYALAYTQYF. The CDR3 DNA is TGTGCCAGCAGTTACGCTCTAGCATATACGCAGTATTTT.